These T cell receptor beta chains were read from a single sample in a study of OX40 agonist ivuxolimab in advanced cancers. Clones were read by immunoSEQ multiplex PCR, and TCRdb kept only the in-frame ones, dropping some. Counted here are about 49,000 clones, around 84% occurring once; the ten biggest clones make up around 1.6%. The sequencing here drew on CD4+ or CD8+ T cells sorted from blood, taken in a trial of the OX40 agonist ivuxolimab. These receptors all stem from an adult with an advanced solid tumor such as melanoma, head and neck, liver or kidney cancer. Both conserved end residues are part of each CDR3. A D gene is named only where the DNA matches it firmly. Clone size is stated in some rows and not others, as once, few, many or a class when expanded.

NA,once,TRBJ1-4,TRBV14,CASSHLTAGRVLGKLFF,TGTGCCAGCAGCCACCTAACAGCGGGACGGGTCCTGGGGAAACTGTTTTTT
TRBD1,NA,TRBJ2-5,TRBV7-2,CASSLMGRQGETQYF,TGTGCCAGCAGCTTAATGGGTCGACAGGGAGAGACCCAGTACTTC
NA,NA,TRBJ2-3,TRBV5-4,CASSFRRDTQYF,TGTGCCAGCAGCTTTCGAAGGGATACGCAGTATTTT
NA,NA,TRBJ1-2,TRBV6-6,CASSYRPGGDGYTF,TGTGCCAGCAGTTACCGTCCCGGGGGCGATGGCTACACCTTC
NA,once,TRBJ1-6,TRBV21-1,CASSTNRDSPLHF,TGTGCCAGCAGCACGAACAGGGATTCACCCCTCCACTTT
TRBD1,once,TRBJ2-5,TRBV5-1,CASSDGTATRETQYF,TGCGCCAGCAGCGACGGGACAGCTACTAGGGAGACCCAGTACTTC
TRBD1,once,TRBJ2-3,TRBV7-3,CASSLRGQVVDTQYF,TGTGCCAGCAGCTTAAGGGGACAGGTGGTTGATACGCAGTATTTT
TRBD2,NA,TRBJ2-1,TRBV11-3,CASSSLAGGYNEQFF,TGTGCCAGCAGCTCCCTAGCGGGAGGCTACAATGAGCAGTTCTTC
TRBD1,few,TRBJ2-3,TRBV11-2,CASSSRFGQGLDTQYF,TGTGCCAGCAGCTCCCGCTTTGGACAGGGGTTAGATACGCAGTATTTT
TRBD1,once,TRBJ2-1,TRBV10-3,CAITRDRERSPQFF,TGTGCCATCACTAGGGACAGGGAGAGATCTCCACAGTTCTTC
TRBD1,NA,TRBJ1-1,TRBV6-5,CASRGQGWTEAFF,TGTGCCAGCAGGGGACAGGGATGGACTGAAGCTTTCTTT
TRBD2,NA,TRBJ2-1,TRBV29-1,CSVTTSGSNEQFF,TGCAGCGTTACGACTAGCGGGAGCAATGAGCAGTTCTTC
NA,NA,TRBJ1-5,TRBV19,CASNRMGDRGQPQHF,TGTGCCAGTAACAGAATGGGGGACCGGGGGCAGCCCCAGCATTTT
NA,once,TRBJ2-1,TRBV7-8,CASSLVGLAHEQFF,TGTGCCAGCAGCTTGGTGGGCCTAGCCCATGAGCAGTTCTTC
TRBD2,NA,TRBJ2-1,TRBV2,CASSKRRFLAGPLQNEQFF,TGTGCCAGCAGTAAAAGAAGATTTTTAGCGGGGCCCCTGCAGAATGAGCAGTTCTTC
NA,NA,TRBJ2-2,TRBV15,CATLRGGLCTGELFF,TGTGCCACCCTCAGGGGGGGGTTGTGTACCGGGGAGCTGTTTTTT
NA,NA,TRBJ2-3,TRBV27,CASSLFAGQTDTQYF,TGTGCCAGCAGTCTTTTTGCGGGACAGACAGATACGCAGTATTTT
NA,NA,TRBJ1-2,TRBV19,CASSNGARYGYTF,TGTGCCAGTAGTAATGGGGCTCGGTATGGCTACACCTTC
TRBD2,once,TRBJ2-5,TRBV7-2,CASNPLLAGGGETQYF,TGTGCCAGTAACCCCCTACTAGCGGGAGGCGGGGAGACCCAGTACTTC
TRBD1,few,TRBJ2-5,TRBV15,CATSRGQGWGETQYF,TGTGCCACCAGCAGGGGACAGGGGTGGGGAGAGACCCAGTACTTC
NA,once,TRBJ2-7,TRBV23-1,CASRKTTGFPTYEQYF,TGCGCCAGCAGAAAAACGACCGGGTTCCCAACCTACGAGCAGTACTTC
TRBD2,few,TRBJ2-1,TRBV11-3,CASSLSQSSGSYNEQFF,TGTGCCAGCAGCTTATCCCAGAGTAGCGGGAGCTACAATGAGCAGTTCTTC
NA,NA,TRBJ1-3,TRBV25-1,CASSGGGGSGNTIYF,TGTGCCAGCAGTGGAGGGGGAGGATCTGGAAACACCATATATTTT
NA,NA,TRBJ1-5,TRBV28,CASSFNQGLSNQPQHF,TGTGCCAGCAGTTTTAATCAGGGGTTAAGCAATCAGCCCCAGCATTTT
NA,NA,TRBJ1-3,TRBV19,CARTLPPGGTGIENTIYF,TGTGCCAGAACCCTTCCACCGGGGGGTACAGGGATAGAAAACACCATATATTTT
NA,NA,TRBJ2-3,TRBV28,CASSLRKGLTDTQYF,TGTGCCAGCAGTTTAAGGAAAGGCCTCACAGATACGCAGTATTTT
NA,NA,TRBJ2-3,TRBV20-1,CSARSTDTQYF,TGCAGTGCTAGATCCACAGATACGCAGTATTTT
NA,few,TRBJ1-1,TRBV19,CASSPTATNTEAFF,TGTGCCAGTAGTCCGACAGCGACGAACACTGAAGCTTTCTTT
TRBD1,once,TRBJ1-4,TRBV27,CASSFTGGFATNEKLFF,TGTGCCAGCAGTTTCACAGGGGGCTTTGCAACTAATGAAAAACTGTTTTTT
NA,NA,TRBJ2-2,TRBV5-1,CASSLGDQNTGELFF,TGCGCCAGCAGCTTGGGGGACCAGAACACCGGGGAGCTGTTTTTT
NA,NA,TRBJ2-6,TRBV5-7,CASYPRCVQSRANVLTF,TGTGCCAGCTATCCGCGTTGCGTACAAAGTCGGGCCAACGTCCTGACTTTC
TRBD2,NA,TRBJ2-3,TRBV9,CASGLEYGSGRKYF,TGTGCCAGCGGACTTGAGTATGGTAGCGGGAGAAAGTATTTT
TRBD1,NA,TRBJ2-7,TRBV2,CASSEDRVGMEQYF,TGTGCCAGCAGTGAGGACAGGGTGGGGATGGAGCAGTACTTC
NA,NA,TRBJ2-5,TRBV19,CASSIAGEETQYF,TGTGCCAGTAGTATAGCGGGAGAAGAGACCCAGTACTTC
NA,NA,TRBJ1-5,TRBV11-2,CASSLEPTGRFVGNQPQHF,TGTGCCAGCAGCTTAGAACCGACAGGCCGCTTCGTAGGCAATCAGCCCCAGCATTTT
TRBD1,NA,TRBJ2-5,TRBV5-1,CASSLGGGRQETQYF,TGCGCCAGCAGCTTGGGAGGGGGCCGGCAAGAGACCCAGTACTTC
NA,once,TRBJ2-7,TRBV11-2,CASTQEIGGGTEQYF,TGTGCCAGCACCCAGGAGATTGGAGGGGGGACCGAGCAGTACTTC
NA,NA,TRBJ2-2,TRBV5-5,CASSLEGGELFF,TGTGCCAGCAGCCTCGAGGGCGGGGAGCTGTTTTTT
NA,NA,TRBJ1-3,TRBV28,CASNQGSGRNTIYF,TGTGCCAGCAATCAGGGATCCGGGCGAAACACCATATATTTT
TRBD2,NA,TRBJ2-7,TRBV6-1,CASRGLAATYEQYF,TGTGCCAGCAGGGGACTAGCGGCTACCTACGAGCAGTACTTC